This TCR beta chain stems from a study of T-cell memory formation after mild COVID-19. This clonotype appeared a few times. TCRdb redid the calling of the 5' RACE reads with MiXCR, one entry per CDR3 protein. The data hold about half a million distinct CDR3 sequences, with around a sixth observed a single time. The V gene's germline CDR1 is SGHRS and CDR2 YFSETQ. This CDR3 is 14 amino acids long. Trimming pared 0 bases from V and 8 bases from J, leaving 14 bases between. The chain has TRBV5-1 and TRBJ1-2; possibly TRBD1 for D (6 bases). Sequenced material: PBMCs or a T cell subset sorted from them (not recorded which). This clonotype originated in an adult woman who had mild COVID-19 (a few samples of this study predate the infection). Cell type and time point are not known. The CDR3 reads CASSLVGGGDGYTF. CDR3 in DNA: TGCGCCAGCAGCTTGGTAGGGGGAGGAGACGGCTACACCTTC. Full variable domain (missing parts from reference TRBV5-1 and TRBJ1-2): KAGVTQTPRYLIKTRGQQVTLSCSPISGHRSVSWYQQTPGQGLQFLFEYFSETQRNKGNFPGRFSGRQFSNSRSEMNVSTLELGDSALYLCASSLVGGGDGYTFGSGTRLTVV.